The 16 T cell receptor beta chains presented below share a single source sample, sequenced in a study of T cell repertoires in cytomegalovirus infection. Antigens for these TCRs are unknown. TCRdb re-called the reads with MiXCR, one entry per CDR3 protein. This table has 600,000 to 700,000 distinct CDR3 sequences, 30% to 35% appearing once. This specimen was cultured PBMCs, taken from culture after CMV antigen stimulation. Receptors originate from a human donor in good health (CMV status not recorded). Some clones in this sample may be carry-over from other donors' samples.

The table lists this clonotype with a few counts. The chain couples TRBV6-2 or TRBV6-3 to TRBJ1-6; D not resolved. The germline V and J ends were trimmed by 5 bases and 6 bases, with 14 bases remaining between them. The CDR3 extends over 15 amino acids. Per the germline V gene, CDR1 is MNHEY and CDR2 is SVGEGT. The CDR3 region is CASSELGRVNSPLHF. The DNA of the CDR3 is TGTGCCAGCAGTGAATTGGGTAGAGTTAATTCACCCCTCCACTTT.

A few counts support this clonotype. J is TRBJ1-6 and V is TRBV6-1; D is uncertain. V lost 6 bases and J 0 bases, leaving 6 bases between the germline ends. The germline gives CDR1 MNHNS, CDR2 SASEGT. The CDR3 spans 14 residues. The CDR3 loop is CASSPNSYNSPLHF. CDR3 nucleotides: TGTGCCAGCAGCCCCAACTCCTATAATTCACCCCTCCACTTT.

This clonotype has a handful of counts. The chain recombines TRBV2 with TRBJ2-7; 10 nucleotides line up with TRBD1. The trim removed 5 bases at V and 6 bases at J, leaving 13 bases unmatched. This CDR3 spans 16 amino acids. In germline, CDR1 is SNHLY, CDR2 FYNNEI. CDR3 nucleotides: TGTGCCAGCAGTACCCATGGGGACAGGGGACGGGGCGAGCAGTACTTC. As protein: CASSTHGDRGRGEQYF.

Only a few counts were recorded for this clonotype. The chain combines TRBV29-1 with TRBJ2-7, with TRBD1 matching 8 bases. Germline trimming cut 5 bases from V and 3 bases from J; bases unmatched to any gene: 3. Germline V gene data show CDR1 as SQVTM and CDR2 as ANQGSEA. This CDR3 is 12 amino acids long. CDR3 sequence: CSVRTGLYEQYF. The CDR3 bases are TGCAGCGTTCGGACAGGGCTCTACGAGCAGTACTTC.

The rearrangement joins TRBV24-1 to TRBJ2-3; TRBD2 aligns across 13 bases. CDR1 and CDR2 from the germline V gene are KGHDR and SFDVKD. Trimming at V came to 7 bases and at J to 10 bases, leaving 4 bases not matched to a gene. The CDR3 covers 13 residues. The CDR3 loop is CATRTSGGAAQYF. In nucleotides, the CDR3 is TGTGCCACCAGAACTAGCGGGGGGGCCGCGCAGTATTTT.

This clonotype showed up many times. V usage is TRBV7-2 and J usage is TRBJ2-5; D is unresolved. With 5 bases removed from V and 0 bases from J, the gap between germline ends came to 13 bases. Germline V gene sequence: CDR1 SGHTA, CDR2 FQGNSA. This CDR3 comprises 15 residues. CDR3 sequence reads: CASSLNRGHQETQYF. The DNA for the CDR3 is TGTGCCAGCAGCCTAAACCGTGGGCACCAAGAGACCCAGTACTTC.

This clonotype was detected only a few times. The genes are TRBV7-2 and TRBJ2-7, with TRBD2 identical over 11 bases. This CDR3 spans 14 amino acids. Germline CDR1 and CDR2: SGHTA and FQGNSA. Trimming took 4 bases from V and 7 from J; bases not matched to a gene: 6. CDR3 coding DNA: TGTGCCAGCAGCTCTAGCGGGGGGCCGATGGAGCAGTACTTC. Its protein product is CASSSSGGPMEQYF.

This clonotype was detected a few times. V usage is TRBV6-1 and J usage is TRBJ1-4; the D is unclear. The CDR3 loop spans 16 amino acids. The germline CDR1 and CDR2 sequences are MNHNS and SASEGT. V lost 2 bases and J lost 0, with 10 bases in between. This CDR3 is CASSEHPRPTNEKLFF. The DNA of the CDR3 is TGTGCCAGCAGTGAACATCCACGTCCAACTAATGAAAAACTGTTTTTT.

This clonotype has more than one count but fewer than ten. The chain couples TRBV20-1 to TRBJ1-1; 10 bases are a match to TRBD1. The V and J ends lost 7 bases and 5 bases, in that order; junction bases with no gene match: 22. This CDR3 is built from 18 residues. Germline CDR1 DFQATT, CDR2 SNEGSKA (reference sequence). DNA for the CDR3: TGCAGTGTCCGGAGCAAGGGCCGGGACAGGGGTTGGGTTACTGAAGCTTTCTTT. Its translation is CSVRSKGRDRGWVTEAFF.

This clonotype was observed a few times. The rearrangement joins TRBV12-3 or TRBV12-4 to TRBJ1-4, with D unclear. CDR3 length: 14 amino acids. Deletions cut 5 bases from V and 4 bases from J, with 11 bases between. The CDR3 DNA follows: TGTGCCAGCAGTCCGCCCAGCCATAATGAAAAACTGTTTTTT. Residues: CASSPPSHNEKLFF.

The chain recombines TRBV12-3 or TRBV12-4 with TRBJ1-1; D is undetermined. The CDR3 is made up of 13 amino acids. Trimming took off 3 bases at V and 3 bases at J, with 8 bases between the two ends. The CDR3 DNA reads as TGTGCCAGCAGTTTTCGGGTCGACACTGAAGCTTTCTTT. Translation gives CASSFRVDTEAFF.

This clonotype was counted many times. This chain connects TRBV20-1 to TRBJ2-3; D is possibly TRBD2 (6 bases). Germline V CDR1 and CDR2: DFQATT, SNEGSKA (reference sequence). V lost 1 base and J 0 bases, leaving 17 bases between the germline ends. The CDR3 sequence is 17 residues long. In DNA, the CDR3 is TGCAGTGCTAGAGCACCCTGGGACTTAACTAGCACAGATACGCAGTATTTT. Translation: CSARAPWDLTSTDTQYF.

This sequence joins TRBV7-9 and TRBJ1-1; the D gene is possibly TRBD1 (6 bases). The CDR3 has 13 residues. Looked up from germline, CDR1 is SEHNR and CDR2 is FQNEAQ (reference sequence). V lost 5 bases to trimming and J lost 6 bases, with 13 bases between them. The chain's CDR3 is CASSPGAMAEAFF. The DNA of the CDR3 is TGTGCCAGCAGCCCAGGGGCAATGGCTGAAGCTTTCTTT.

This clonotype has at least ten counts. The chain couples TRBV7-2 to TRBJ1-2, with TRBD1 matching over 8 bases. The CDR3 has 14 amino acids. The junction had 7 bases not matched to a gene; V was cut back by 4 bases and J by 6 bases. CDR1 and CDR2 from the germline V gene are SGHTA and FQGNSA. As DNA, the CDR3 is TGTGCCAGCAGCTCCCGGGACAGGCCTGATGGCTACACCTTC. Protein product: CASSSRDRPDGYTF.

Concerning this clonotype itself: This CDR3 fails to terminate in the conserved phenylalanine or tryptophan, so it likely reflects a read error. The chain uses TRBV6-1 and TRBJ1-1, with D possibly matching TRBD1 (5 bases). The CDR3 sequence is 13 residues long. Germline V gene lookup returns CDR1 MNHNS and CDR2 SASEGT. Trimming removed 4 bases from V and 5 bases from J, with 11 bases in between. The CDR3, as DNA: TGTGCCAGCAGTGTCAGGGAATATACTGAAGCTTTCCTT. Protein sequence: CASSVREYTEAFL.

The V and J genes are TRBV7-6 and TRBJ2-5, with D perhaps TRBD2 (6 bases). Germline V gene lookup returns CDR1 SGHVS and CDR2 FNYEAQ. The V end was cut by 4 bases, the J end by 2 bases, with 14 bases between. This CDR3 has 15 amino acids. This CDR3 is CASSSSGTQQETQYF. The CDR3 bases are TGTGCCAGCAGCTCCTCCGGGACTCAACAAGAGACCCAGTACTTC.